Shown below are 20 T cell receptor beta chains from a single sample sequenced in a study of blood T cell repertoires in COVID-19. Some clones are missing from TCRdb's copy, which holds only in-frame ones; the method was immunoSEQ multiplex PCR. The sample gives 110,000 or so clones, 70% to 90% of which show up once; roughly 3.5% is in the top ten. The sample comprised peripheral blood. These receptor sequences come from a man in his forties with acute or convalescent COVID-19.

The chain has TRBV6-1 and TRBJ2-6, with D uncertain. CDR1 and CDR2 (germline): MNHNS, SASEGT. V was trimmed by 4 bases and J by 1 base, leaving 11 bases between them. There are 16 residues in the CDR3. The CDR3 coding sequence is TGTGCCAGCAGTGGACGTACAGCTTCTGGGGCCAACGTCCTGACTTTC. Translation gives CASSGRTASGANVLTF.

The chain carries TRBV3-1 (or the pseudogene TRBV3-2) and TRBJ1-6; no clear D. V lost 1 base and J 7 bases, leaving 8 bases between the germline ends. From germline, CDR1 is LGHDT and CDR2 YNNKEL (reference sequence). This CDR3 contains 14 residues. CDR3 coding DNA: TGTGCCAGCAGCCAAGTAACTAGGAATTCACCCCTCCACTTT. Protein sequence: CASSQVTRNSPLHF.

J is TRBJ2-7 and V is TRBV2; 10 bases line up with TRBD1. CDR3 length: 15 residues. Germline V gives CDR1 SNHLY, CDR2 FYNNEI. V gave up 6 bases and J gave up 2 bases; unmatched junction bases: 7. The CDR3 loop is CASRPLGQGTYEQYF. The CDR3 region has the DNA TGTGCCAGCAGGCCCCTGGGACAGGGGACCTACGAGCAGTACTTC.

This clone showed up many times. The chain employs TRBV7-9 and TRBJ1-2; 7 bases match TRBD1. This CDR3 comprises 14 residues. Germline loops: CDR1 SEHNR, CDR2 FQNEAQ (reference sequence). V dropped 2 bases and J dropped 8; count of bases not matched to a gene: 8. The CDR3 region has the DNA TGTGCCAGCAGCTTATCGGGACAGATCTTGGGCTACACCTTC. Translating it yields CASSLSGQILGYTF.

The chain is built from TRBV7-3 and TRBJ1-6; D not resolved. Germline lookup yields CDR1 SGHTA and CDR2 FQGTGA. The length of the CDR3 is 13 residues. V was cut by 5 bases and J by 8 bases, with 10 bases left in between. The CDR3 region has the DNA TGTGCCAGCAGCCGTGACGGGTATTCACCCCTCCACTTT. This gives the protein CASSRDGYSPLHF.

The rearrangement uses TRBV7-3 and TRBJ2-6; a possible D gene is TRBD1 (6 bases). Germline values: CDR1 SGHTA, CDR2 FQGTGA. The CDR3 spans 19 residues. With 1 base removed from V and 0 bases from J, the gap between germline ends came to 16 bases. CDR3 sequence (DNA): TGTGCCAGCAGCTTAAAGCCCCCAGGGGCCCTCTCTGGGGCCAACGTCCTGACTTTC. Protein product: CASSLKPPGALSGANVLTF.

The genes are TRBV19 and TRBJ1-5; D is undetermined. Germline-derived CDR1 and CDR2 are LNHDA and SQIVND (reference sequence). There are 18 residues in the CDR3. The germline V and J ends were trimmed by 4 bases and 7 bases, with 26 bases remaining between them. The CDR3 sequence: CASSTSSHLNRYPQPQHF. The CDR3 coding sequence is TGTGCCAGTAGTACTTCCTCCCACCTAAACAGATATCCCCAGCCCCAGCATTTT.

The chain is built from TRBV30 and TRBJ2-2; the D is unclear. The CDR3 sequence is 15 residues long. Germline-derived CDR1 and CDR2 are GTSNPN and SVGIG (reference sequence). With 0 bases removed from V and 3 bases from J, the gap between germline ends came to 11 bases. The CDR3 DNA sequence: TGTGCCTGGAGTGTATTGGGCCGTGACACCGGGGAGCTGTTTTTT. Amino acid sequence: CAWSVLGRDTGELFF.

The chain uses TRBV27 and TRBJ1-5, with D possibly TRBD1 on 6 matching bases. Germline V gene sequence: CDR1 MNHEY, CDR2 SMNVEV (reference sequence). Trimming pared 5 bases from V and 4 bases from J, leaving 9 bases between. The CDR3 has 13 amino acids. The CDR3 protein is CASSRQVNQPQHF. In nucleotides, the CDR3 is TGTGCCAGCAGTCGACAGGTAAATCAGCCCCAGCATTTT.

The rearrangement links TRBV4-1 to TRBJ2-7, with D possibly matching TRBD1 (5 bases). Looked up from germline, CDR1 is MGHRA and CDR2 is YSYEKL. Trimming pared 5 bases from V and 6 bases from J, leaving 23 bases between. This CDR3 spans 16 amino acids. The CDR3 coding sequence is TGCGCCAGCAGCTCTGGGATCCGGACACCACCCGCCGAGCAGTACTTC. Protein product: CASSSGIRTPPAEQYF.

The sample holds a few counts of this clone. CDR3 nucleotides: TGTGCCAGCAGTTGGGGACAGGGGCAAGATGAGCAGTTCTTC. This translates into CASSWGQGQDEQFF. The J gene is TRBJ2-1, the V gene TRBV6-9; 10 nucleotides match TRBD1. The trim removed 4 bases at V and 8 bases at J, leaving 5 bases unmatched. The CDR3 loop spans 14 amino acids. CDR1 and CDR2 from the germline V gene are MNHGY and SVAAGI.

The V gene is TRBV6-5, the J gene TRBJ1-2, with 8 positions matching TRBD1. This CDR3 is built from 12 residues. Per the germline V gene, CDR1 is MNHEY and CDR2 is SVGAGI. V was clipped by 8 bases and J by 7 bases; unmatched bases: 6. CDR3 in DNA: TGTGCCAGCTACAGGGGGTCAGGTGGCTACACCTTC. Its protein is CASYRGSGGYTF.

The rearrangement joins TRBV2 to TRBJ1-1, with D possibly TRBD1 on 6 matching bases. The CDR3 is 14 residues long. Germline loops: CDR1 SNHLY, CDR2 FYNNEI. V dropped 4 bases and J dropped 10 bases, with 19 bases sitting between them. The CDR3 sequence: CASSVIAGAASAFF. The CDR3 DNA follows: TGTGCCAGCAGTGTAATCGCAGGGGCGGCATCAGCTTTCTTT.

The V and J genes are TRBV18 and TRBJ2-7; 8 bases line up with TRBD1. With 3 bases clipped from V and 0 bases from J, the junction kept 4 bases outside the gene matches. The CDR3 loop spans 15 amino acids. Germline loops: CDR1 KGHSH, CDR2 LQKENI. The CDR3 sequence is CASSPGQAISYEQYF. DNA of the CDR3: TGTGCCAGCTCACCGGGACAGGCTATCTCCTACGAGCAGTACTTC.

The chain recombines TRBV7-7 with TRBJ2-7, with a weak D call TRBD1 (5 bases). Trimming cost V 6 bases and J 5 bases, with 17 bases left between them. The CDR3 consists of 14 residues. The germline V gene encodes CDR1 SSHAT and CDR2 FNYEAQ (reference sequence). As DNA, the CDR3 is TGTGCCAGCAGTGTCCTAGGGGTGCACGACGAGCAGTACTTC. Its protein product is CASSVLGVHDEQYF.

CDR3 bases: TGTGCCAGCAGCTTAGGTGGCAAAAATTATTCACCCCTCCACTTT. It specifies CASSLGGKNYSPLHF. This chain joins TRBV7-9 and TRBJ1-6; D not resolved. V gave up 1 base and J gave up 8 bases, with 12 bases separating them. The CDR3 has 15 amino acids. Per the germline V gene, CDR1 is SEHNR and CDR2 is FQNEAQ (reference sequence).

V usage is TRBV14 and J usage is TRBJ1-5, with TRBD1 matching over 9 bases. Germline V gene sequence: CDR1 SGHDN, CDR2 FVKESK. CDR3 length equals 16 residues. V shed 8 bases, J shed 3 bases, and the junction held 11 bases outside the gene matches. The CDR3 region has the DNA TGTGCCAGCCCTTTTACCGACAGGGGGTTCAATCAGCCCCAGCATTTT. Protein: CASPFTDRGFNQPQHF.

V and J are TRBV12-5 and TRBJ1-4; 8 nucleotides align to TRBD1. Germline CDR1 is LGHNT and CDR2 is FRNRAP. CDR3 size: 14 residues. Trimming cost V 5 bases and J 7 bases; bases outside gene matches: 6. Here the CDR3 reads CASGTTGGSEKLFF. CDR3 nucleotides: TGTGCTAGTGGTACAACAGGGGGATCTGAAAAACTGTTTTTT.

V usage is TRBV7-3 and J usage is TRBJ2-5; the match to TRBD1 covers 10 bases. The CDR3 extends over 13 amino acids. V lost 5 bases and J lost 4; bases outside the gene matches: 1. Germline-derived CDR1 and CDR2 are SGHTA and FQGTGA. The CDR3 DNA sequence: TGTGCCAGCAGCCGGGACAGGGGAGAGACCCAGTACTTC. It specifies CASSRDRGETQYF.

V gene TRBV6-6 combines with J gene TRBJ1-3; no definite D call. V dropped 4 bases and J dropped 0 bases, with 13 bases sitting between them. This CDR3 is built from 16 residues. CDR1 and CDR2 from the germline V gene are MNHNY and SVGAGI (reference sequence). CDR3 in amino acids: CASSSRLNPSGNTIYF. CDR3 bases: TGTGCCAGCAGTTCTAGGTTGAACCCCTCTGGAAACACCATATATTTT.